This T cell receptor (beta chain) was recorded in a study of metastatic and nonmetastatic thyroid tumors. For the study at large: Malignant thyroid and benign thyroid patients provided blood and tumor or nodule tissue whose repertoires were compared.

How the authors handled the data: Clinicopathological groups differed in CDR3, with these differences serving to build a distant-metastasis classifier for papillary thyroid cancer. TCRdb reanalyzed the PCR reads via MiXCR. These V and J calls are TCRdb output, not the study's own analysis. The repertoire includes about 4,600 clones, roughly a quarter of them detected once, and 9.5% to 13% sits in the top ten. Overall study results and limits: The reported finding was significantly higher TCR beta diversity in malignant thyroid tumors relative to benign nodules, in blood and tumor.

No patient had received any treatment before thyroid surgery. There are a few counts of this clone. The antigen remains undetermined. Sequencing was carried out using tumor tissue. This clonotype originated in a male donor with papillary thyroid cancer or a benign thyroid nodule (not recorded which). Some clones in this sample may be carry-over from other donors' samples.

The CDR3 here is CASSLQGGGDYGYTF. CDR3 DNA sequence: TGTGCCAGCAGTTTGCAGGGTGGAGGGGACTATGGCTACACCTTC. This chain connects TRBV12-3 or TRBV12-4 to TRBJ1-2; D may be TRBD1 (5 bases). The V and J ends lost 3 bases and 3 bases respectively, with 14 bases between them. The CDR3 totals 15 residues.